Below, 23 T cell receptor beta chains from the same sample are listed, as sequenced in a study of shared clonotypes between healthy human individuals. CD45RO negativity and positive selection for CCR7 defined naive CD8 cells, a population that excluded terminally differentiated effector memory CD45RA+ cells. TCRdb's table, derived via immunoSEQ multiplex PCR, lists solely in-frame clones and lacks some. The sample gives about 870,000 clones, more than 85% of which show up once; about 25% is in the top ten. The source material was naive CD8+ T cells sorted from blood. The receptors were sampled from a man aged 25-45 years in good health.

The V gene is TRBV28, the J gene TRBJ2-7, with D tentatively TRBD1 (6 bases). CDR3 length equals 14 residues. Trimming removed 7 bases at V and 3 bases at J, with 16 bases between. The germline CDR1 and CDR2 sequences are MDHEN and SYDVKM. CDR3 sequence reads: CASKGQNFIYEQYF. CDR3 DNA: TGTGCCAGCAAAGGACAGAATTTTATCTACGAGCAGTACTTC.

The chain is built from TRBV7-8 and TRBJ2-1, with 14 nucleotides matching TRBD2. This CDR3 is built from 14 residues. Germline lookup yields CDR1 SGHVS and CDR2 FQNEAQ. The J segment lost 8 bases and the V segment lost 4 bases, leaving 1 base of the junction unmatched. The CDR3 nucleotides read TGTGCCAGCAGCTCGGGACTAGCGGGAGATGAGCAGTTCTTC. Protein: CASSSGLAGDEQFF.

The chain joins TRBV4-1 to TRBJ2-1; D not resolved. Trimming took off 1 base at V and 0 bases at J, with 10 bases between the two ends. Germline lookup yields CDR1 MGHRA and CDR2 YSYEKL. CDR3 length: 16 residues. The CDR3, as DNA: TGCGCCAGCAGCCAAGTTGTGACCCGCTCCTACAATGAGCAGTTCTTC. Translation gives CASSQVVTRSYNEQFF.

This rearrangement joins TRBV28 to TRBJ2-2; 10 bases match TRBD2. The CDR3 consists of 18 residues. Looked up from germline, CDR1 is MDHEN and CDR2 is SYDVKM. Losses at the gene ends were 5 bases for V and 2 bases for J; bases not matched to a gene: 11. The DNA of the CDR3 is TGTGCCAGCAGTAGCCACCCTACTAGCGGGATAAACACCGGGGAGCTGTTTTTT. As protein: CASSSHPTSGINTGELFF.

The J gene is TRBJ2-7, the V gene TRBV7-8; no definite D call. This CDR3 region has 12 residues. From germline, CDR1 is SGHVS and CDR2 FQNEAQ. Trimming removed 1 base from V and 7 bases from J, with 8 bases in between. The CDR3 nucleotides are TGTGCCAGCAGCTTAGAGACCCCAGAGCAGTACTTC. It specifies CASSLETPEQYF. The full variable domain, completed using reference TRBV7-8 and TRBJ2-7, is GAGVSQSPRYKVAKRGQDVALRCDPISGHVSLFWYQQALGQGPEFLTYFQNEAQLDKSGLPSDRFFAERPEGSVSTLKIQRTQQEDSAVYLCASSLETPEQYFGPGTRLTVT.

The CDR3 is CASSESPGSATQYF. The CDR3, as DNA: TGTGCCAGCAGTGAGAGCCCGGGGAGCGCGACCCAGTACTTC. This chain joins TRBV6-1 and TRBJ2-5; the D gene is possibly TRBD2 (5 bases). V shed 3 bases and J shed 7 bases, with 15 bases lying between them. This CDR3 region has 14 residues. The V gene's germline CDR1 is MNHNS and CDR2 SASEGT.

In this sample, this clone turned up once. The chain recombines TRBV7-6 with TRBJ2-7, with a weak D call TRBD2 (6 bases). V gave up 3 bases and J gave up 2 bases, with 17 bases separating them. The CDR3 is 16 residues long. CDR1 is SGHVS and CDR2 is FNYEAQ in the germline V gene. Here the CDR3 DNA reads TGTGCCAGCAGCTTGCCCCGGGACTCCCCAGCCTACGAGCAGTACTTC. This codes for CASSLPRDSPAYEQYF.

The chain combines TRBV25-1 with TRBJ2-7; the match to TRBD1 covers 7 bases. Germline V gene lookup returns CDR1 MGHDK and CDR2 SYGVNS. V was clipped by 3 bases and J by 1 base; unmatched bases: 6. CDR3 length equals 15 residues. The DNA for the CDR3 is TGTGCCAGCAGTGACCCACGACAGGGATCCTACGAGCAGTACTTC. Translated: CASSDPRQGSYEQYF.

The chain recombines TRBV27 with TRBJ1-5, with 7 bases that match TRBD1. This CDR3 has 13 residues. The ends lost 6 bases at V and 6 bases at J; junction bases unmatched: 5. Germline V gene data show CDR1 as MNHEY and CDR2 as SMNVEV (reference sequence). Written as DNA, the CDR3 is TGTGCCAGCAGGATGACAGGGCTTCAGCCCCAGCATTTT. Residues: CASRMTGLQPQHF.

The CDR3 DNA reads TGCAGCGCTAGTGACGGACTCCTTAACACTGAAGCTTTCTTT. Encoded protein: CSASDGLLNTEAFF. V is TRBV29-1 and J is TRBJ1-1, with D unclear. The CDR3 extends over 14 amino acids. V lost 7 bases and J lost 2, with 17 bases in between. The germline CDR1 and CDR2 sequences are SQVTM and ANQGSEA.

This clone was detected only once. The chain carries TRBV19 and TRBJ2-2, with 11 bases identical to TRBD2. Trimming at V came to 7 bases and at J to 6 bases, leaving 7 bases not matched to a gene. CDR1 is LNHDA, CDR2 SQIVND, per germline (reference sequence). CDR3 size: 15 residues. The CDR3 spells CASTALAGVPGELFF. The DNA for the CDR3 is TGTGCCAGTACCGCACTAGCGGGAGTCCCCGGGGAGCTGTTTTTT.

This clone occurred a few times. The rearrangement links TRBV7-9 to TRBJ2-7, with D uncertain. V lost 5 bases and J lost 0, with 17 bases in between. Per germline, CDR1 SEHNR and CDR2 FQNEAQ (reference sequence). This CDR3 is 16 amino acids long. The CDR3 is CASSPRSTQTSYEQYF. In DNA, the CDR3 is TGTGCCAGCAGCCCCCGATCGACGCAAACCTCCTACGAGCAGTACTTC.

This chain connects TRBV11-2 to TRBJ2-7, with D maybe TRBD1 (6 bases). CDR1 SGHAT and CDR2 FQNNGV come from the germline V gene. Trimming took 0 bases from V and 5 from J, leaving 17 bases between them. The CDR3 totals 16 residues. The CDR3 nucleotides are TGTGCCAGCAGCTTAGAGCTTCAGGGGTTAAAGGACGAGCAGTACTTC. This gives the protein CASSLELQGLKDEQYF.

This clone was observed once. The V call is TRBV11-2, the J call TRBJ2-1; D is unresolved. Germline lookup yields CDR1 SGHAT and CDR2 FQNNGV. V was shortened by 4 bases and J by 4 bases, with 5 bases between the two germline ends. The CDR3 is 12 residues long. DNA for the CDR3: TGTGCCAGCAGCTCAAATTACAATGAGCAGTTCTTC. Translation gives CASSSNYNEQFF.

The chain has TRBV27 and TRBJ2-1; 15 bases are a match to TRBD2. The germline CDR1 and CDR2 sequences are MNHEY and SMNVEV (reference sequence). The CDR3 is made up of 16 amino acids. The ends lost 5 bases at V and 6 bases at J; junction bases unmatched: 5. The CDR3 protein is CASSVGLAGGFNEQFF. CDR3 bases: TGTGCCAGCAGTGTGGGACTAGCGGGAGGATTCAATGAGCAGTTCTTC.

CDR3 region: CASRDRGLVWETQYF. The CDR3 bases are TGTGCCAGCAGGGACAGGGGGCTGGTCTGGGAGACCCAGTACTTC. The chain uses TRBV6-1 and TRBJ2-5; TRBD1 agrees at 11 bases. Trimming cost V 6 bases and J 5 bases; bases outside gene matches: 8. CDR1 MNHNS and CDR2 SASEGT come from the germline V gene. The CDR3 totals 15 residues.

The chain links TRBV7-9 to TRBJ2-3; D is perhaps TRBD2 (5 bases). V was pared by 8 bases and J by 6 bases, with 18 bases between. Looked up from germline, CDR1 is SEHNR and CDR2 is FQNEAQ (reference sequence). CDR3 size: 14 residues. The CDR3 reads CASLGVFSADTQYF. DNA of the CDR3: TGTGCCAGCCTCGGGGTATTTTCAGCGGATACGCAGTATTTT.

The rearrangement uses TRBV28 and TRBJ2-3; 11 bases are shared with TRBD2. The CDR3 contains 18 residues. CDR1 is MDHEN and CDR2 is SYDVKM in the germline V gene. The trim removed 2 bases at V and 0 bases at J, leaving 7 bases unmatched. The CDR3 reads CASSLTASGRTSTDTQYF. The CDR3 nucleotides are TGTGCCAGCAGTTTAACGGCTAGCGGGAGGACTAGCACAGATACGCAGTATTTT.

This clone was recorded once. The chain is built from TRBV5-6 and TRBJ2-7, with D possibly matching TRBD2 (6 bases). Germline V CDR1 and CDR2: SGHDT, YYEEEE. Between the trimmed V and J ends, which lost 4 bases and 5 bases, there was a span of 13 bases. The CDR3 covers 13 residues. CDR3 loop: CASSVSGSHEQYF. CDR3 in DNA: TGTGCCAGCAGCGTGAGCGGGTCCCACGAGCAGTACTTC.

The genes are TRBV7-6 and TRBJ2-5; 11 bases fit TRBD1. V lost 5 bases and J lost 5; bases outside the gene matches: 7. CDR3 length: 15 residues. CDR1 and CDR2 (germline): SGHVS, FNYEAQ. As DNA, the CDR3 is TGTGCCAGCAGCCGGCGGGACAGGGGGAGGGAGACCCAGTACTTC. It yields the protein CASSRRDRGRETQYF.

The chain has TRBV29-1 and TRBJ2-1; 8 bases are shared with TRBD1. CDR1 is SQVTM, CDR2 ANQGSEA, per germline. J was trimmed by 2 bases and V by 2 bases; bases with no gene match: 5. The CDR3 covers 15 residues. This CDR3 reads CSVERTGIPYNEQFF. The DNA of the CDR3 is TGCAGCGTTGAACGGACAGGGATTCCCTACAATGAGCAGTTCTTC.

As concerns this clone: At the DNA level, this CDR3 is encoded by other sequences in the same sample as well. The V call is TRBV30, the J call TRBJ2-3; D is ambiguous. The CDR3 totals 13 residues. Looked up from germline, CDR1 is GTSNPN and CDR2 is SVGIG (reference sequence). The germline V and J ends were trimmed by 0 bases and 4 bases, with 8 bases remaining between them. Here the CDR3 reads CAWSVLGADTQYF. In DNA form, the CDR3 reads TGTGCCTGGAGTGTTTTGGGTGCAGATACGCAGTATTTT. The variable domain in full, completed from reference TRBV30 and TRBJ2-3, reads SQTIHQWPATLVQPVGSPLSLECTVEGTSNPNLYWYRQAAGRGLQLLFYSVGIGQISSEVPQNLSASRPQDRQFILSSKKLLLSDSGFYLCAWSVLGADTQYFGPGTRLTVL.

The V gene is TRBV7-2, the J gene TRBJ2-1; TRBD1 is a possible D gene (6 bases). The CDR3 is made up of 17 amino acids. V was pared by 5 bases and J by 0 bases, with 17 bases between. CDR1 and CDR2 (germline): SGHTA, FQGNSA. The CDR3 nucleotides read TGTGCCAGCAGCCCGGACAGACAAAGGGGCTCCTACAATGAGCAGTTCTTC. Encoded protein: CASSPDRQRGSYNEQFF.